Following are 15 T cell receptor beta chains from one sample sequenced in a study of cytomegalovirus exposure and HLA in healthy donors. Primers for the PCR totalled 60 Vbeta and 13 Jbeta. The method was immunoSEQ multiplex PCR; TCRdb's version includes in-frame clones alone and lacks a portion of them. The data show 95,000 to 150,000 clones, roughly 70% seen once. The sample comprised PBMCs. Receptors originate from a woman aged 35 to 49 in good health and CMV-seropositive.

This chain connects TRBV7-9 to TRBJ1-2, with 8 bases matching TRBD1. This CDR3 has 15 residues. Germline V gene sequence: CDR1 SEHNR, CDR2 FQNEAQ (reference sequence). V lost 0 bases, J lost 7 bases, and 7 bases stayed unmatched. CDR3 loop: CASSLARQGAIGYTF. In DNA, the CDR3 is TGTGCCAGCAGCTTAGCACGGCAGGGGGCGATTGGCTACACCTTC.

V usage is TRBV5-4 and J usage is TRBJ1-2; weak D call: TRBD1 (5 bases). Germline lookup yields CDR1 SGHNT and CDR2 YYREEE (reference sequence). The CDR3 has 17 amino acids. V shed 0 bases and J shed 0 bases, with 15 bases lying between them. The CDR3: CASSLGQGGQANYGYTF. In nucleotides, the CDR3 is TGTGCCAGCAGCTTGGGGCAGGGAGGACAAGCTAACTATGGCTACACCTTC.

The V call is TRBV5-4, the J call TRBJ2-7, with 10 positions matching TRBD1. Losses at the gene ends were 3 bases for V and 4 bases for J; bases not matched to a gene: 10. The germline V gene has CDR1 SGHNT and CDR2 YYREEE (reference sequence). This CDR3 is 16 amino acids long. CDR3 in DNA: TGTGCCAGCAGCTCATACCCGGGACAGGGGCGGTACGAGCAGTACTTC. Translation gives CASSSYPGQGRYEQYF.

The rearrangement uses TRBV28 and TRBJ1-5, with D maybe TRBD1 (6 bases). Trimming took off 2 bases at V and 1 base at J, with 15 bases between the two ends. CDR3 length equals 17 residues. From germline, CDR1 is MDHEN and CDR2 SYDVKM. CDR3 protein: CASSLAWGGGSNQPQHF. For the CDR3, the DNA is TGTGCCAGCAGTTTAGCCTGGGGGGGCGGGAGCAATCAGCCCCAGCATTTT.

The J gene is TRBJ2-1, the V gene TRBV4-3; TRBD2 is a possible D gene (7 bases). V was pared by 0 bases and J by 4 bases, with 13 bases between. Per the germline V gene, CDR1 is LGHNA and CDR2 is YSLEER. The CDR3 has 16 amino acids. CDR3 loop: CASSQDGGAYYNEQFF. The CDR3 nucleotides are TGCGCCAGCAGCCAAGATGGGGGGGCGTATTACAATGAGCAGTTCTTC.

CDR3 in amino acids: CASSQVNRAMNTEAFF. In nucleotides, the CDR3 is TGTGCCAGCAGCCAAGTAAACAGGGCCATGAACACTGAAGCTTTCTTT. V usage is TRBV5-4 and J usage is TRBJ1-1; D is possibly TRBD1 (6 bases). Germline-derived CDR1 and CDR2 are SGHNT and YYREEE (reference sequence). V dropped 4 bases and J dropped 0 bases, with 16 bases sitting between them. The CDR3 contains 16 residues. Filled out from reference TRBV5-4 and TRBJ1-1, the complete variable domain reads ETGVTQSPTHLIKTRGQQVTLRCSSQSGHNTVSWYQQALGQGPQFIFQYYREEENGRGNFPPRFSGLQFPNYSSELNVNALELDDSALYLCASSQVNRAMNTEAFFGQGTRLTVV.

This clone has just a few counts. The J gene is TRBJ1-6, the V gene TRBV6-5, with 8 bases aligning to TRBD1. V gave up 7 bases and J gave up 7 bases; unmatched junction bases: 3. The CDR3 totals 13 residues. Germline V gene sequence: CDR1 MNHEY, CDR2 SVGAGI. Here the CDR3 reads CASKTGVNSPLHF. Written as DNA, the CDR3 is TGTGCCAGCAAGACAGGGGTAAATTCACCCCTCCACTTT.

The chain combines TRBV27 with TRBJ2-7, with unresolved D. The CDR3 spans 17 residues. Trimming took off 5 bases at V and 2 bases at J, with 22 bases between the two ends. The germline CDR1 and CDR2 sequences are MNHEY and SMNVEV (reference sequence). DNA of the CDR3: TGTGCCAGCAGTCCCAGCTTCTTGTTAGCTTTCACCTACGAGCAGTACTTC. The encoded protein is CASSPSFLLAFTYEQYF.

As to this clone: The sample has other DNA sequences that encode this CDR3 too. The rearrangement uses TRBV27 and TRBJ2-7, with TRBD1 matching over 12 bases. The J segment lost 4 bases and the V segment lost 2 bases, leaving 3 bases of the junction unmatched. Germline V gene data show CDR1 as MNHEY and CDR2 as SMNVEV (reference sequence). The CDR3 has 15 residues. The CDR3 sequence is CASSLRGQGAYEQYF. The CDR3 DNA follows: TGTGCCAGCAGTTTACGGGGACAGGGGGCTTACGAGCAGTACTTC.

The J gene is TRBJ2-2, the V gene TRBV30; 8 positions agree with TRBD2. V was clipped by 0 bases and J by 3 bases; unmatched bases: 12. CDR3 length equals 18 residues. CDR1 and CDR2 from the germline V gene are GTSNPN and SVGIG (reference sequence). The CDR3 region has the DNA TGTGCCTGGAGTGTACACCCCCCGGGAGGGAGGGACACCGGGGAGCTGTTTTTT. This sequence encodes CAWSVHPPGGRDTGELFF.

The chain combines TRBV15 with TRBJ2-4; 8 bases are a match to TRBD1. Trimming at V came to 4 bases and at J to 8 bases, leaving 7 bases not matched to a gene. Per germline, CDR1 LNHNV and CDR2 YYDKDF (reference sequence). This CDR3 is built from 14 residues. CDR3 sequence reads: CATSKPDRGDIQYF. CDR3 DNA: TGTGCCACCAGCAAACCTGACAGGGGTGACATTCAGTACTTC.

V usage is TRBV7-6 and J usage is TRBJ2-1; 11 positions agree with TRBD2. The germline V gene encodes CDR1 SGHVS and CDR2 FNYEAQ. There are 16 residues in the CDR3. V lost 5 bases, J lost 4 bases, and 7 bases stayed unmatched. DNA of the CDR3: TGTGCCAGCAGCACTCTTAGCGGGGGGGAATACAATGAGCAGTTCTTC. Amino acids: CASSTLSGGEYNEQFF.

This clone was picked up a small number of times. The chain is built from TRBV7-3 and TRBJ2-3; no clear D gene. Germline values: CDR1 SGHTA, CDR2 FQGTGA. The V end was cut by 6 bases, the J end by 6 bases, with 10 bases between. The CDR3 covers 12 residues. Here the CDR3 reads CASSSNADTQYF. CDR3 nucleotide sequence: TGTGCCAGCAGTTCTAACGCCGATACGCAGTATTTT.

The CDR3 sequence: CASSSTTGGNTEAFF. The CDR3 DNA follows: TGTGCCAGCAGCTCGACGACAGGGGGGAACACTGAAGCTTTCTTT. V usage is TRBV7-9 and J usage is TRBJ1-1, with 9 bases matching TRBD1. Looked up from germline, CDR1 is SEHNR and CDR2 is FQNEAQ (reference sequence). The CDR3 is 15 amino acids. With 4 bases clipped from V and 1 base from J, the junction kept 4 bases outside the gene matches. The whole variable domain, filled in from reference TRBV7-9 and TRBJ1-1, reads DTGVSQNPRHKITKRGQNVTFRCDPISEHNRLYWYRQTLGQGPEFLTYFQNEAQLEKSRLLSDRFSAERPKGSFSTLEIQRTEQGDSAMYLCASSSTTGGNTEAFFGQGTRLTVV.

The rearrangement joins TRBV19 to TRBJ2-7, with 9 bases matching TRBD2. CDR3 size: 15 residues. Germline loops: CDR1 LNHDA, CDR2 SQIVND (reference sequence). Trimming took 6 bases from V and 0 from J; bases not matched to a gene: 6. CDR3 region: CASSSLAGPSYEQYF. CDR3 nucleotides: TGTGCCAGTAGCTCACTAGCGGGCCCCTCCTACGAGCAGTACTTC.